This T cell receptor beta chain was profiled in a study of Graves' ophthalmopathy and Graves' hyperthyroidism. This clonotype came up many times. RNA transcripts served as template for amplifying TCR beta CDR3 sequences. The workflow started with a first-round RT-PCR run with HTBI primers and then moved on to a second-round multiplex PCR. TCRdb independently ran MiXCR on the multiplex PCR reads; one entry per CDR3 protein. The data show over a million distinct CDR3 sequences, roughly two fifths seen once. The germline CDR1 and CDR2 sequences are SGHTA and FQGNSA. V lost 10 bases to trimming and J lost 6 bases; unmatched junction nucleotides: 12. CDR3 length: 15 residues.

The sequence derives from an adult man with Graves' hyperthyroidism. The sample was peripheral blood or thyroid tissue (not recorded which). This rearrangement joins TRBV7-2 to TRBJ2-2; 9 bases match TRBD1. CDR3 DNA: TGTGCCAAAAAGACCGGGACAGGGTCCTCCGGGGAGCTGTTTTTT. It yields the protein CAKKTGTGSSGELFF.